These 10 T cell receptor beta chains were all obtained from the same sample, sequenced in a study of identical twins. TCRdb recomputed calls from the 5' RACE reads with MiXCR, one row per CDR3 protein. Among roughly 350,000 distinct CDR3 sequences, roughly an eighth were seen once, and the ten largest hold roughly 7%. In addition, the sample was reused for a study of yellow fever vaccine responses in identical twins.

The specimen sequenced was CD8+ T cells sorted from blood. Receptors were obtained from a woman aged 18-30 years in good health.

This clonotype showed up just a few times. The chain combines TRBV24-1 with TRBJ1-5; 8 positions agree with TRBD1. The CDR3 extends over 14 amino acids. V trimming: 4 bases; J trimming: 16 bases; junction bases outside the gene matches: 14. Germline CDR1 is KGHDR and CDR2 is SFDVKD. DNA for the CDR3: TGTGCCACCAGTGACCCCCGGACAGGGCACTACCCACATTTT. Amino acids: CATSDPRTGHYPHF.

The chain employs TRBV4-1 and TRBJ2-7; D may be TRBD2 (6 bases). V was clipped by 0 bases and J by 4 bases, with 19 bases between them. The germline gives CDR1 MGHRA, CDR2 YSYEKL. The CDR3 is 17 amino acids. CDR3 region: CASSQDPPGLYLYEQYF. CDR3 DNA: TGCGCCAGCAGCCAAGACCCCCCGGGACTCTATCTATACGAGCAGTACTTC.

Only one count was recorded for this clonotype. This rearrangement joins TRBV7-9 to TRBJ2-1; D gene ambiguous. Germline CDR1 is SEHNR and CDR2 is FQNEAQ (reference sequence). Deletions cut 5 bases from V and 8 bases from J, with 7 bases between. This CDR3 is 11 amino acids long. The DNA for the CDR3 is TGTGCCAGCAGCCCCTTGGATGAGCAGTTCTTC. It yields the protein CASSPLDEQFF.

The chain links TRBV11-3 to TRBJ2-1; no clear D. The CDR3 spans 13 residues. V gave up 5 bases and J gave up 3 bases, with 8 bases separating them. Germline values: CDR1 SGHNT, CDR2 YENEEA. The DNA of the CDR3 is TGTGCCAGCAGCCGACCCAACTACAATGAGCAGTTCTTC. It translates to CASSRPNYNEQFF.

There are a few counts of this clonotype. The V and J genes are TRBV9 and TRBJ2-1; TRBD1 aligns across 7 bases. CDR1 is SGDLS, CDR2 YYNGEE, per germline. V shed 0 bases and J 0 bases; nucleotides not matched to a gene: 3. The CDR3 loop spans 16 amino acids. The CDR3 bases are TGTGCCAGCAGCGTAGGGGGACAGAGCTCCTACAATGAGCAGTTCTTC. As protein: CASSVGGQSSYNEQFF.

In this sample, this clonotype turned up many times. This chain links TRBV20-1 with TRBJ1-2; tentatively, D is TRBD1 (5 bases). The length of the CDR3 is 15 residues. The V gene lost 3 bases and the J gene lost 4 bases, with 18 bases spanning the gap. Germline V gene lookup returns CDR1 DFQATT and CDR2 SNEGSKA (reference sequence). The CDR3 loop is CSASPPGLRVYGYTF. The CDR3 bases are TGCAGTGCTAGTCCTCCGGGACTGAGGGTCTATGGCTACACCTTC.

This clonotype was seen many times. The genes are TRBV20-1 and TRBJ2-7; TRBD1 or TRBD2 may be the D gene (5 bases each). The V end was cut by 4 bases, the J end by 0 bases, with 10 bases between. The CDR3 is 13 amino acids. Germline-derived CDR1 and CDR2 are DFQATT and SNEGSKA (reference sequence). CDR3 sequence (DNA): TGCAGTGCTACGGGGCGCCTCTCCTACGAGCAGTACGTC. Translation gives CSATGRLSYEQYV.

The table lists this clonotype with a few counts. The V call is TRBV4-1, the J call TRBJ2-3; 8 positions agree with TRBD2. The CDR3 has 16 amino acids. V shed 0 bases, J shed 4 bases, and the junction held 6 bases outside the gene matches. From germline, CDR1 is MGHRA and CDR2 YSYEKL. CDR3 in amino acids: CASSQESSGLPDTQYF. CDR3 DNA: TGCGCCAGCAGCCAAGAGTCTAGCGGGTTACCAGATACGCAGTATTTT.

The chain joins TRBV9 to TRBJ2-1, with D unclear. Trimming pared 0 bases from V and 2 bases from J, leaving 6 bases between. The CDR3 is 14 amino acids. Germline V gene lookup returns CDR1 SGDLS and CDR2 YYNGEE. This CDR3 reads CASSVAPPYNEQFF. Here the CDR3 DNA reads TGTGCCAGCAGCGTAGCTCCACCCTACAATGAGCAGTTCTTC.

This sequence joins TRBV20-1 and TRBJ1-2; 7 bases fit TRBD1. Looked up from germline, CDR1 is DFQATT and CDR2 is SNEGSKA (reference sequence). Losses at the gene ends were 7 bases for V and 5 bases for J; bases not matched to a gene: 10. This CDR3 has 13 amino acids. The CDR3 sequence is CSGNPGGAYGYTF. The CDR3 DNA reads TGCAGTGGAAACCCAGGGGGAGCTTATGGCTACACCTTC.